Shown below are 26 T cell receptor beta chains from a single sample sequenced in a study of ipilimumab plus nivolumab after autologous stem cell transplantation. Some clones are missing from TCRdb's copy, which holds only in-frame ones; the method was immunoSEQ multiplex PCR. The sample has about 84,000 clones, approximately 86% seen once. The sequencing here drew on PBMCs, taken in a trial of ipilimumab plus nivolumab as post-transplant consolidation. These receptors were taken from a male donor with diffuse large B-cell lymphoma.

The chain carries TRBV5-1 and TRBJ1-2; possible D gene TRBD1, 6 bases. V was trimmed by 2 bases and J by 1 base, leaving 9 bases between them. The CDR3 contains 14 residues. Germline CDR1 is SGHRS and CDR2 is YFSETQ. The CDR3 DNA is TGCGCCAGCAGCTTTGCAGGGGATAACTATGGCTACACCTTC. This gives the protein CASSFAGDNYGYTF.

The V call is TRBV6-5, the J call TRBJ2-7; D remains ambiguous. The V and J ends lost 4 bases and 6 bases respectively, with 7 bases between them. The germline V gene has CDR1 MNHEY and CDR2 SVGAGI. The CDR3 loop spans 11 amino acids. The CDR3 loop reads CASSWSGEQYF. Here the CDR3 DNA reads TGTGCCAGCAGTTGGTCAGGCGAGCAGTACTTC.

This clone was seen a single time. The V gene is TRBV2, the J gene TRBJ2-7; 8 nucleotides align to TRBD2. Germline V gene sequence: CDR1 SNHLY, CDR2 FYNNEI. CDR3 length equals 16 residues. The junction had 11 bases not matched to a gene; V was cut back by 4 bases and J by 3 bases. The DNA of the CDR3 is TGTGCCAGCAGTGTGGGGGTTCTAGCGGGTTTCTACGAGCAGTACTTC. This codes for CASSVGVLAGFYEQYF.

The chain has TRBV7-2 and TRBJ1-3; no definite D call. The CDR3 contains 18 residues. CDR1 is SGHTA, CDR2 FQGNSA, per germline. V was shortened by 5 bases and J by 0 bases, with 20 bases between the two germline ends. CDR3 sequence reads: CASSRPETDWGSGNTIYF. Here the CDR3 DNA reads TGTGCCAGCAGCAGACCCGAAACCGACTGGGGCTCTGGAAACACCATATATTTT.

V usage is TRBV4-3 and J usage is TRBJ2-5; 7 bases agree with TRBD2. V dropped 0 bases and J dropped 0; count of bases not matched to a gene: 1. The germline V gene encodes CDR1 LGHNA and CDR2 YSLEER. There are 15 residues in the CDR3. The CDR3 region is CASSQEGGNQETQYF. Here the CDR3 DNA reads TGCGCCAGCAGCCAAGAGGGGGGGAACCAAGAGACCCAGTACTTC.

The CDR3 DNA reads TGTGCCAGCTCACCTAATGAAAAACTGTTTTTT. Amino acids: CASSPNEKLFF. The rearrangement links TRBV18 to TRBJ1-4; D ambiguous. The germline CDR1 and CDR2 sequences are KGHSH and LQKENI. This CDR3 has 11 residues. Trimming cost V 3 bases and J 4 bases, with 0 bases left between them.

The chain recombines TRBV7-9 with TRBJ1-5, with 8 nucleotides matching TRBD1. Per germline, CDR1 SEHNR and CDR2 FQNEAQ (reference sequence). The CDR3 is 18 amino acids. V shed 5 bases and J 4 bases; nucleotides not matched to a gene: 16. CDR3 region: CASSQEGRQGAGNQPQHF. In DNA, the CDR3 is TGTGCCAGCAGCCAAGAGGGGCGGCAGGGGGCTGGAAATCAGCCCCAGCATTTT.

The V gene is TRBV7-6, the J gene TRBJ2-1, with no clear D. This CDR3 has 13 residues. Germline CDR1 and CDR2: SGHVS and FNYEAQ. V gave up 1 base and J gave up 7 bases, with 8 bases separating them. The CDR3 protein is CASSLVIGNEQFF. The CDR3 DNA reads TGTGCCAGCAGCTTAGTGATAGGGAATGAGCAGTTCTTC.

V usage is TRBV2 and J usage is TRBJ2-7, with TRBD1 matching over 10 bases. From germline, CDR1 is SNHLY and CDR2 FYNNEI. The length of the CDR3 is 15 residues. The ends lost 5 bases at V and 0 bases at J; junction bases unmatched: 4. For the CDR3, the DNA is TGTGCCAGCAGTAAGGACAGGGGGAGCTCCTACGAGCAGTACTTC. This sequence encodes CASSKDRGSSYEQYF.

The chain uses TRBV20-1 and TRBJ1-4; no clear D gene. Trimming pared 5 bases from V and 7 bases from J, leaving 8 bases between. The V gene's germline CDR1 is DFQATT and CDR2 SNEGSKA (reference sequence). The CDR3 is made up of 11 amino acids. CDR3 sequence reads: CSAPRSEKLFF. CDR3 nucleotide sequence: TGCAGTGCTCCAAGGAGTGAAAAACTGTTTTTT.

The CDR3 spells CASSLVPYNEQFF. DNA of the CDR3: TGTGCCAGCAGCTTAGTGCCCTACAATGAGCAGTTCTTC. J is TRBJ2-1 and V is TRBV7-2; D gene uncertain. The CDR3 totals 13 residues. The germline V gene encodes CDR1 SGHTA and CDR2 FQGNSA. V lost 1 base and J 2 bases, leaving 3 bases between the germline ends.

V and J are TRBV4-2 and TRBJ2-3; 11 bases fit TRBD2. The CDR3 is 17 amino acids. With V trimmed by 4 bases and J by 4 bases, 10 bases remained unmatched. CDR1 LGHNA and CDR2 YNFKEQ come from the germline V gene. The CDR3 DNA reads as TGTGCCAGCAGCCCCGAGGCTAGCGGGGGGACGGCAGATACGCAGTATTTT. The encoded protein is CASSPEASGGTADTQYF.

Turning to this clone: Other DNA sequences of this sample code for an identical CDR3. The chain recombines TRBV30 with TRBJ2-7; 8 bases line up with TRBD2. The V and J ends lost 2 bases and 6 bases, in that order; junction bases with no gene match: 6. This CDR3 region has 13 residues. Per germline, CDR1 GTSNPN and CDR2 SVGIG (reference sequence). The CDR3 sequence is CAWSREGGGEQYF. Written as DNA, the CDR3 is TGTGCCTGGAGTCGGGAGGGGGGTGGCGAGCAGTACTTC.

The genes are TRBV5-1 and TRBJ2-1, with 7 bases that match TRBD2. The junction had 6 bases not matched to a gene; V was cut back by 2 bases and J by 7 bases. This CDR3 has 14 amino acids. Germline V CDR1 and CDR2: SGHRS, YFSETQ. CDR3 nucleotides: TGCGCCAGCAGCTTTTTGGCGGGGGTGAATGAGCAGTTCTTC. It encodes CASSFLAGVNEQFF.

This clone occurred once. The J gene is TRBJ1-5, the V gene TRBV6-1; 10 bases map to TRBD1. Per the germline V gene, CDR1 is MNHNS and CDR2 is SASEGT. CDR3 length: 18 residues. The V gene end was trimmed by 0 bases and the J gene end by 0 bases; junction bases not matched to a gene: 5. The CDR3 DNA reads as TGTGCCAGCAGTGAAGCGGGGGACAGGGGCCTTAGCAATCAGCCCCAGCATTTT. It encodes CASSEAGDRGLSNQPQHF.

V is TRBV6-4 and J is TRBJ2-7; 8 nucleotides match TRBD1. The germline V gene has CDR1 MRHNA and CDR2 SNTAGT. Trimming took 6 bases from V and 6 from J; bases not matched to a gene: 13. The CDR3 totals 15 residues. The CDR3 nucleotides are TGTGCCAGCAGCCGACAGGGGCTCTCTCTAGGCGAGCAGTACTTC. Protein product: CASSRQGLSLGEQYF.

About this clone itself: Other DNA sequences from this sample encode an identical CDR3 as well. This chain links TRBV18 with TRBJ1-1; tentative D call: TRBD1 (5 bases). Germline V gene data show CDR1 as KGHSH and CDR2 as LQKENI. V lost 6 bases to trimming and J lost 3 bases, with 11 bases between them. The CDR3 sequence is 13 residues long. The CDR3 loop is CASSRGRDTEAFF. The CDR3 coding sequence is TGTGCCAGCTCTCGGGGGAGGGACACTGAAGCTTTCTTT.

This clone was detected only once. The CDR3 DNA reads TGTGCCAGTAGTATAATAAGGGCCGATACCTCTGGAAACACCATATATTTT. This sequence encodes CASSIIRADTSGNTIYF. This chain uses TRBV19 with TRBJ1-3; D unresolved. CDR3 length equals 17 residues. CDR1 is LNHDA and CDR2 is SQIVND in the germline V gene (reference sequence). Trimming cost V 2 bases and J 0 bases, with 14 bases left between them. The full variable domain, in which reference TRBV19 and TRBJ1-3 provide the parts outside the CDR3, is DGGITQSPKYLFRKEGQNVTLSCEQNLNHDAMYWYRQDPGQGLRLIYYSQIVNDFQKGDIAEGYSVSREKKESFPLTVTSAQKNPTAFYLCASSIIRADTSGNTIYFGEGSWLTVV.

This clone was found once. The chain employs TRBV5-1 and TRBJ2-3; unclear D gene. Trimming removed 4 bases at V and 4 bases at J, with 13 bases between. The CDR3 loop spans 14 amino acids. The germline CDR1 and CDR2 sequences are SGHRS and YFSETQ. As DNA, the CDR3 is TGCGCCAGCAGCCGAAACGTGAGCCCAGATACGCAGTATTTT. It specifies CASSRNVSPDTQYF.

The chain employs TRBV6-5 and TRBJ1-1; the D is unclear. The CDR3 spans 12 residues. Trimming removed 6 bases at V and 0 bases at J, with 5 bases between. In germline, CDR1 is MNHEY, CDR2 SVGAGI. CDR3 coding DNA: TGTGCCAGCAGCCAGCTGAACACTGAAGCTTTCTTT. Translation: CASSQLNTEAFF.

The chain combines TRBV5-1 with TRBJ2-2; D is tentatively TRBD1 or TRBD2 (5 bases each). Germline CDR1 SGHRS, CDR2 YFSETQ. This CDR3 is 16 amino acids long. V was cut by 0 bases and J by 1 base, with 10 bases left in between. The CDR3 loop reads CASSLGDRLNTGELFF. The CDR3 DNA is TGCGCCAGCAGCTTGGGGGACCGCTTGAACACCGGGGAGCTGTTTTTT. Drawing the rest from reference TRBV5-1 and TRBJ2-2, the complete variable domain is KAGVTQTPRYLIKTRGQQVTLSCSPISGHRSVSWYQQTPGQGLQFLFEYFSETQRNKGNFPGRFSGRQFSNSRSEMNVSTLELGDSALYLCASSLGDRLNTGELFFGEGSRLTVL.

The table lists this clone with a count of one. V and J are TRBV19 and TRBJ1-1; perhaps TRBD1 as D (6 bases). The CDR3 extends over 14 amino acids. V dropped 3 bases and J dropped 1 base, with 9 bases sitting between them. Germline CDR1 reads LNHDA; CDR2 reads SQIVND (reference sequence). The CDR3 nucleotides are TGTGCCAGTAGTATCGGACAGCGGAACACTGAAGCTTTCTTT. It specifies CASSIGQRNTEAFF.

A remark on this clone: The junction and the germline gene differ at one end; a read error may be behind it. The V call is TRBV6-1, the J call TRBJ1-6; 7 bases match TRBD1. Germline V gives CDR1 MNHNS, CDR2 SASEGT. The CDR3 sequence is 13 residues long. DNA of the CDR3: TGTGCTAGCAGGGGGGGGAGTAATTCACCCCTCCACTTT. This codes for CASRGGSNSPLHF.

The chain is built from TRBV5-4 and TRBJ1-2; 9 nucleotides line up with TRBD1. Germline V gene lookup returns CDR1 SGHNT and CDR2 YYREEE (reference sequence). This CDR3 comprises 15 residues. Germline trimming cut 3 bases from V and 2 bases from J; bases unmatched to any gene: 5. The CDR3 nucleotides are TGTGCCAGCAGCTCGGCTGGGACAGGGAACTATGGCTACACCTTC. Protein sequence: CASSSAGTGNYGYTF.

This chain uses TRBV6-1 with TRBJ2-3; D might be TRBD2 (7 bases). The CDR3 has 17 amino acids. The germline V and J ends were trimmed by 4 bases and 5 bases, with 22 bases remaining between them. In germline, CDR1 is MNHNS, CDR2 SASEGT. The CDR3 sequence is CASSGVSGGYVGDTQYF. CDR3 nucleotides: TGTGCCAGCAGTGGGGTATCGGGGGGCTATGTTGGAGATACGCAGTATTTT.

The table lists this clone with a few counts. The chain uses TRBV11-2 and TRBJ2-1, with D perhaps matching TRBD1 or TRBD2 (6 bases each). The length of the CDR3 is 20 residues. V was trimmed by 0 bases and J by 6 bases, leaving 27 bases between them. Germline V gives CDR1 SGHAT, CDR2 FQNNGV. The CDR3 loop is CASSLEEGRRGTISANEQFF. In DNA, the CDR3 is TGTGCCAGCAGCTTAGAAGAGGGTCGGAGGGGGACCATTTCGGCCAATGAGCAGTTCTTC.